This TCR beta chain emerged from a study of blood T cell repertoires in COVID-19. Study-wide context: Material from acute and convalescent COVID-19 was sourced from the United States, Italy and Spain.

Libraries were prepared by immunoSEQ multiplex PCR; TCRdb keeps only in-frame clonotypes and omits some of them. The sample records about 120,000 clones, approximately 80% being singletons. In germline, CDR1 is SGHDT, CDR2 YYEEEE. V trimming: 4 bases; J trimming: 5 bases; junction bases outside the gene matches: 12. CDR3 length: 15 amino acids. Sequenced input: peripheral blood. The V and J genes are TRBV5-6 and TRBJ2-7; 7 nucleotides match TRBD1. The receptor was isolated from a human donor in a cohort sampled during active COVID-19. The CDR3 coding sequence is TGTGCCAGCAGCAAGCCCGGGACAGTGGAGCACGAGCAGTACTTC. Protein sequence: CASSKPGTVEHEQYF.